One sample yielded the 10 T cell receptor beta chains listed below, sequenced in a study of identical twins. TCRdb reanalysed the 5' RACE reads using MiXCR and keeps one entry per CDR3 protein. The repertoire holds some 660,000 distinct CDR3 sequences, with 8% to 9% as singletons. This sample also belongs to another study, concerning yellow fever vaccine responses in identical twins.

Sequencing used PBMCs. The receptors were sampled from a woman aged 18 to 35 in good health.

The V call is TRBV7-9, the J call TRBJ1-2; 8 bases fit TRBD1. This CDR3 is built from 14 residues. J gave up 8 bases and V 3 bases, and 8 bases lay outside the gene matches. In germline, CDR1 is SEHNR, CDR2 FQNEAQ (reference sequence). CDR3 sequence reads: CASSFQTGDGGYTF. CDR3 DNA: TGTGCCAGCAGCTTTCAGACAGGGGACGGCGGCTACACCTTC.

This clonotype has at least ten counts. In DNA form, the CDR3 reads TGTGCCAGCAGCTTGGACCGGGAGCTGTTTTTT. This encodes CASSLDRELFF. This chain uses TRBV11-3 with TRBJ2-2; D call uncertain. This CDR3 region has 11 residues. Trimming left V 3 bases short and J 9 bases short, with 5 bases between. The germline CDR1 and CDR2 sequences are SGHNT and YENEEA.

The chain combines TRBV3-1 with TRBJ2-7, with D perhaps matching TRBD2 (5 bases). CDR3 length: 14 amino acids. Germline V gene sequence: CDR1 LGHDT, CDR2 YNNKEL (reference sequence). V dropped 1 base and J dropped 3 bases, with 10 bases sitting between them. The CDR3 here is CASSQGVAYYEQYF. The DNA of the CDR3 is TGTGCCAGCAGCCAAGGGGTAGCGTACTACGAGCAGTACTTC.

This chain uses TRBV27 with TRBJ2-5; the match to TRBD2 covers 7 bases. CDR3 length equals 15 residues. Germline V CDR1 and CDR2: MNHEY, SMNVEV (reference sequence). V shed 3 bases, J shed 2 bases, and the junction held 6 bases outside the gene matches. CDR3 sequence (DNA): TGTGCCAGCAGTTTCCCCGGGACTAAACAAGAGACCCAGTACTTC. Amino acids: CASSFPGTKQETQYF.

This clonotype was counted at least ten times. This chain links TRBV11-2 with TRBJ2-1, with 7 bases lining up with TRBD1. After removal of 3 bases from V and 15 bases from J, the junction contained 8 bases not matched to a gene. CDR3 length equals 12 residues. From germline, CDR1 is SGHAT and CDR2 FQNNGV. CDR3 region: CASSLDRDSLFF. The CDR3 DNA follows: TGTGCCAGCAGCTTGGACCGGGACAGCCTGTTCTTC. Together with reference TRBV11-2 and TRBJ2-1, the CDR3 gives the full variable domain: EAGVAQSPRYKIIEKRQSVAFWCNPISGHATLYWYQQILGQGPKLLIQFQNNGVVDDSQLPKDRFSAERLKGVDSTLKIQPAKLEDSAVYLCASSLDRDSLFFGPGTRLTVL.

This clonotype was found a few times. The chain joins TRBV4-3 to TRBJ2-5; tentatively, D is TRBD1 (6 bases). Trimming took off 0 bases at V and 4 bases at J, with 12 bases between the two ends. This CDR3 contains 15 residues. CDR1 LGHNA and CDR2 YSLEER come from the germline V gene. The CDR3 nucleotides are TGCGCCAGCAGCCAAGAGACAGGTCGTCTAGAGACCCAGTACTTC. It yields the protein CASSQETGRLETQYF.

There are many counts of this clonotype. V usage is TRBV5-6 and J usage is TRBJ2-1; weak D call: TRBD2 (6 bases). In germline, CDR1 is SGHDT, CDR2 YYEEEE. The CDR3 has 15 residues. V was shortened by 0 bases and J by 4 bases, with 11 bases between the two germline ends. The CDR3 sequence is CASSLGDSIYNEQFF. DNA of the CDR3: TGTGCCAGCAGCTTGGGGGACTCGATATACAATGAGCAGTTCTTC.

This clonotype occurred a few times. The rearrangement joins TRBV6-2 or TRBV6-3 to TRBJ2-7, with TRBD2 identical over 7 bases. V lost 2 bases to trimming and J lost 6 bases; unmatched junction nucleotides: 4. The CDR3 covers 13 residues. Germline V gene lookup returns CDR1 MNHEY and CDR2 SVGEGT. CDR3 sequence reads: CASSYGGLGEQYF. DNA for the CDR3: TGTGCCAGCAGTTACGGCGGACTAGGCGAGCAGTACTTC.

In this sample, this clonotype turned up a few times. Its ends do not fully match the called genes, so a read error is possible. This chain connects TRBV14 to TRBJ2-4; D is ambiguous. Germline-derived CDR1 and CDR2 are SGHDN and FVKESK. CDR3 length: 11 amino acids. The CDR3 DNA reads as TGTGCCAGCAGCCAAAGCCTAGTAAAATCATTC. It translates to CASSQSLVKSF.

In its sample, this clonotype was seen a few times. The rearrangement joins TRBV4-3 to TRBJ2-1; D is uncertain. V was clipped by 2 bases and J by 9 bases, with 14 bases between them. Per the germline V gene, CDR1 is LGHNA and CDR2 is YSLEER. This CDR3 region has 14 residues. The CDR3 loop reads CASSQSPRSAEQFF. The CDR3 DNA sequence: TGCGCCAGCAGCCAAAGCCCACGCTCCGCTGAGCAGTTCTTC.